A selection of T cell receptor beta chains follows, all from one sample in a study of shared clonotypes between healthy human individuals. Repertoires were generated with immunoSEQ multiplex PCR, while TCRdb's copy carries only in-frame clones and drops some. The table records over a million clones, about 84% of them present only once. The material sequenced was memory CD4+ T cells from PBMCs. These receptors came from a man aged 18 to 29 in good health. Some clones in this sample may be carry-over from other donors' samples. CDR3s include the opening cysteine and the closing phenylalanine or tryptophan. The order of the fields is clone size, D gene, J gene, V gene, CDR3 protein, CDR3 DNA. A D gene is named only where the DNA matches it firmly. Not every row has a clone size; where given, it reads once, few, many or a size class.

abundance: NA
d_gene: NA
j_gene: TRBJ2-7
v_gene: TRBV21-1
CDR3aa: CASSKRTDSSYEQYF
CDR3nt: TGTGCCAGCAGCAAGCGGACGGATAGCTCCTACGAGCAGTACTTC

abundance: few
d_gene: NA
j_gene: TRBJ2-7
v_gene: TRBV6-1
CDR3aa: CASGLLGVIPYEQYF
CDR3nt: TGTGCCAGTGGGCTTCTAGGGGTGATCCCCTACGAGCAGTACTTC

abundance: once
d_gene: TRBD2
j_gene: TRBJ2-7
v_gene: TRBV7-3
CDR3aa: CASSPGGRAVSEQYF
CDR3nt: TGTGCCAGCAGCCCGGGCGGGAGGGCCGTTTCCGAGCAGTACTTC

abundance: NA
d_gene: NA
j_gene: TRBJ1-2
v_gene: TRBV28
CDR3aa: CASNTSPGTPNYGYTF
CDR3nt: TGTGCCAGCAATACCTCCCCAGGGACTCCAAACTATGGCTACACCTTC

abundance: NA
d_gene: TRBD1
j_gene: TRBJ1-1
v_gene: TRBV9
CDR3aa: CASSDDRGAEAFF
CDR3nt: TGTGCCAGCAGCGACGACAGGGGGGCTGAAGCTTTCTTT

abundance: NA
d_gene: NA
j_gene: TRBJ2-5
v_gene: TRBV10-1
CDR3aa: CASSESPGPQETQYF
CDR3nt: TGCGCCAGCAGTGAGTCGCCAGGACCCCAAGAGACCCAGTACTTC

abundance: NA
d_gene: NA
j_gene: TRBJ2-6
v_gene: TRBV15
CDR3aa: CATSSAGANVLTF
CDR3nt: TGTGCCACCAGCAGCGCTGGGGCCAACGTCCTGACTTTC

abundance: few
d_gene: NA
j_gene: TRBJ1-5
v_gene: TRBV6-1
CDR3aa: CASSESDLEPQHF
CDR3nt: TGTGCCAGCAGTGAGTCGGACCTTGAGCCCCAGCATTTT

abundance: NA
d_gene: NA
j_gene: TRBJ2-7
v_gene: TRBV6-1
CDR3aa: CASSGPARPWGEQYF
CDR3nt: TGTGCCAGCAGTGGACCCGCCCGACCTTGGGGCGAGCAGTACTTC

abundance: once
d_gene: NA
j_gene: TRBJ2-7
v_gene: TRBV28
CDR3aa: CASSRPGIPYEQYF
CDR3nt: TGTGCCAGCAGTAGACCTGGGATTCCCTACGAGCAGTACTTC

abundance: NA
d_gene: TRBD2
j_gene: TRBJ2-1
v_gene: TRBV2
CDR3aa: CASLTSGANEQFF
CDR3nt: TGTGCCAGCCTAACGAGCGGGGCCAATGAGCAGTTCTTC

abundance: NA
d_gene: NA
j_gene: TRBJ2-5
v_gene: TRBV28
CDR3aa: CASSFGETQYF
CDR3nt: TGTGCCAGCAGTTTTGGGGAGACCCAGTACTTC

abundance: few
d_gene: NA
j_gene: TRBJ1-2
v_gene: TRBV28
CDR3aa: CASSPNRVLGYGYTF
CDR3nt: TGTGCCAGCAGCCCTAACAGGGTCTTAGGCTATGGCTACACCTTC

abundance: once
d_gene: NA
j_gene: TRBJ1-2
v_gene: TRBV28
CDR3aa: CASSLMRYGYTF
CDR3nt: TGTGCCAGCAGTTTGATGCGGTATGGCTACACCTTC

abundance: NA
d_gene: TRBD1
j_gene: TRBJ1-2
v_gene: TRBV6-6
CDR3aa: CASSYYPGGPYGYTF
CDR3nt: TGTGCCAGCAGTTACTATCCAGGGGGACCTTATGGCTACACCTTC

abundance: NA
d_gene: TRBD2
j_gene: TRBJ2-7
v_gene: TRBV28
CDR3aa: CASSETSGTHPYEQYF
CDR3nt: TGTGCCAGCAGTGAGACTAGCGGTACTCATCCCTACGAGCAGTACTTC

abundance: NA
d_gene: NA
j_gene: TRBJ1-2
v_gene: TRBV27
CDR3aa: CASSFGRGTPFNYGYTF
CDR3nt: TGTGCCAGCAGTTTCGGCAGGGGCACACCCTTCAACTATGGCTACACCTTC

abundance: NA
d_gene: NA
j_gene: TRBJ1-2
v_gene: TRBV29-1
CDR3aa: CSVQRISGYTF
CDR3nt: TGCAGCGTTCAGAGGATCTCTGGCTACACCTTC

abundance: once
d_gene: TRBD1
j_gene: TRBJ2-5
v_gene: TRBV11-2
CDR3aa: CASSFAGTGRGETQYF
CDR3nt: TGTGCCAGCAGCTTCGCCGGGACAGGGAGGGGAGAGACCCAGTACTTC

abundance: NA
d_gene: NA
j_gene: TRBJ1-3
v_gene: TRBV11-2
CDR3aa: CASSRGSSGNTIYF
CDR3nt: TGTGCCAGCAGCCGTGGGAGCTCTGGAAACACCATATATTTT

abundance: NA
d_gene: NA
j_gene: TRBJ1-1
v_gene: TRBV11-3
CDR3aa: CASSQQGTNTEAFF
CDR3nt: TGTGCCAGCAGCCAACAGGGCACGAACACTGAAGCTTTCTTT

abundance: NA
d_gene: NA
j_gene: TRBJ2-3
v_gene: TRBV28
CDR3aa: CASSLWGGGVNTDTQYF
CDR3nt: TGTGCCAGCAGTTTATGGGGTGGAGGGGTCAACACAGATACGCAGTATTTT

abundance: NA
d_gene: NA
j_gene: TRBJ2-1
v_gene: TRBV5-1
CDR3aa: CASSLEGGNEQFF
CDR3nt: TGCGCCAGCAGCTTGGAGGGGGGCAATGAGCAGTTCTTC

abundance: few
d_gene: NA
j_gene: TRBJ1-1
v_gene: TRBV2
CDR3aa: CASSEVENTEAFF
CDR3nt: TGTGCCAGCAGTGAGGTTGAGAACACTGAAGCTTTCTTT

abundance: NA
d_gene: NA
j_gene: TRBJ1-4
v_gene: TRBV27
CDR3aa: CASSLGAGRREKLFF
CDR3nt: TGTGCCAGCAGTTTAGGGGCGGGGCGTCGGGAAAAACTGTTTTTT

abundance: NA
d_gene: NA
j_gene: TRBJ2-5
v_gene: TRBV7-2
CDR3aa: CASSLRVGSGVETQYF
CDR3nt: TGTGCCAGCAGCTTAAGGGTGGGATCCGGGGTCGAGACCCAGTACTTC

abundance: NA
d_gene: TRBD1
j_gene: TRBJ2-1
v_gene: TRBV14
CDR3aa: CASSLQGAGNEQFF
CDR3nt: TGTGCCAGCAGCCTACAGGGGGCTGGCAATGAGCAGTTCTTC

abundance: NA
d_gene: NA
j_gene: TRBJ1-1
v_gene: TRBV28
CDR3aa: CASSSQDTEAFF
CDR3nt: TGTGCCAGCAGTTCGCAGGACACTGAAGCTTTCTTT

abundance: NA
d_gene: TRBD1
j_gene: TRBJ2-2
v_gene: TRBV5-1
CDR3aa: CASSTPGQGADGELFF
CDR3nt: TGCGCCAGCAGCACGCCGGGACAGGGGGCTGACGGGGAGCTGTTTTTT

abundance: NA
d_gene: NA
j_gene: TRBJ2-7
v_gene: TRBV6-5
CDR3aa: CASSWDGYYEQYF
CDR3nt: TGTGCCAGCAGTTGGGACGGGTATTACGAGCAGTACTTC

abundance: NA
d_gene: NA
j_gene: TRBJ1-1
v_gene: TRBV9
CDR3aa: CASSSRGSAGTAEAFF
CDR3nt: TGTGCCAGCAGCTCACGGGGGTCAGCCGGCACCGCTGAAGCTTTCTTT

abundance: NA
d_gene: TRBD2
j_gene: TRBJ2-3
v_gene: TRBV9
CDR3aa: CASSVRSGRVGADTQYF
CDR3nt: TGTGCCAGCAGCGTGCGTAGCGGGAGGGTCGGGGCAGATACGCAGTATTTT

abundance: few
d_gene: NA
j_gene: TRBJ1-1
v_gene: TRBV4-3
CDR3aa: CASSQGPRGFGEAFF
CDR3nt: TGCGCCAGCAGCCAGGGGCCTCGAGGTTTCGGTGAAGCTTTCTTT

abundance: NA
d_gene: NA
j_gene: TRBJ1-4
v_gene: TRBV19
CDR3aa: CASRPKDPNEKLFF
CDR3nt: TGTGCCAGTAGACCGAAGGACCCGAATGAAAAACTGTTTTTT

abundance: NA
d_gene: TRBD1
j_gene: TRBJ2-2
v_gene: TRBV5-4
CDR3aa: CASSSSTGRNTGELFF
CDR3nt: TGTGCCAGCAGCTCTTCGACAGGGAGAAACACCGGGGAGCTGTTTTTT

abundance: NA
d_gene: TRBD2
j_gene: TRBJ2-3
v_gene: TRBV7-2
CDR3aa: CASSLFGGASNTDTQYF
CDR3nt: TGTGCCAGCAGCTTATTCGGGGGGGCTAGTAACACAGATACGCAGTATTTT

abundance: NA
d_gene: TRBD2
j_gene: TRBJ2-3
v_gene: TRBV9
CDR3aa: CASSPGLAGGVPDTQYF
CDR3nt: TGTGCCAGCAGCCCCGGACTAGCGGGAGGTGTCCCAGATACGCAGTATTTT

abundance: NA
d_gene: TRBD2
j_gene: TRBJ2-7
v_gene: TRBV7-2
CDR3aa: CASSFALAGFEQYF
CDR3nt: TGTGCCAGCAGCTTTGCTCTAGCGGGATTCGAGCAGTACTTC

abundance: NA
d_gene: TRBD1
j_gene: TRBJ1-2
v_gene: TRBV28
CDR3aa: CATSGGAGYGYTF
CDR3nt: TGTGCCACCTCAGGGGGCGCAGGCTATGGCTACACCTTC

abundance: NA
d_gene: NA
j_gene: TRBJ2-7
v_gene: TRBV5-4
CDR3aa: CASSLDGGRGNEQYF
CDR3nt: TGTGCCAGCAGCTTGGATGGGGGGCGCGGGAACGAGCAGTACTTC

abundance: NA
d_gene: NA
j_gene: TRBJ2-7
v_gene: TRBV6-5
CDR3aa: CASSYSPRAHEQYF
CDR3nt: TGTGCCAGCAGTTACTCCCCCAGGGCGCACGAGCAGTACTTC

abundance: NA
d_gene: TRBD1
j_gene: TRBJ1-1
v_gene: TRBV5-4
CDR3aa: CASSLQGVLSTEAFF
CDR3nt: TGTGCCAGCAGCTTGCAGGGGGTGTTGAGCACTGAAGCTTTCTTT

abundance: NA
d_gene: NA
j_gene: TRBJ2-3
v_gene: TRBV7-2
CDR3aa: CASSLTNTDTQYF
CDR3nt: TGTGCCAGCAGCTTAACTAACACAGATACGCAGTATTTT

abundance: NA
d_gene: TRBD2
j_gene: TRBJ2-3
v_gene: TRBV9
CDR3aa: CASSPRTSQDTQYF
CDR3nt: TGTGCCAGCAGCCCCAGGACTAGTCAGGATACGCAGTATTTT

abundance: NA
d_gene: NA
j_gene: TRBJ2-2
v_gene: TRBV18
CDR3aa: CASSPFGAGTNTGELFF
CDR3nt: TGTGCCAGCTCACCATTTGGGGCGGGTACGAACACCGGGGAGCTGTTTTTT

abundance: NA
d_gene: NA
j_gene: TRBJ1-2
v_gene: TRBV9
CDR3aa: CASSVQRGGGYGYTF
CDR3nt: TGTGCCAGCAGCGTCCAGCGGGGGGGCGGCTATGGCTACACCTTC

abundance: NA
d_gene: NA
j_gene: TRBJ1-1
v_gene: TRBV28
CDR3aa: CASSLKQPNTEAFF
CDR3nt: TGTGCCAGCAGTTTAAAACAGCCGAACACTGAAGCTTTCTTT

abundance: many
d_gene: TRBD2
j_gene: TRBJ2-5
v_gene: TRBV7-9
CDR3aa: CASSLVGLAVQETQYF
CDR3nt: TGTGCCAGCAGCTTAGTCGGACTAGCGGTGCAAGAGACCCAGTACTTC

abundance: NA
d_gene: TRBD1
j_gene: TRBJ1-1
v_gene: TRBV7-9
CDR3aa: CASSFGATGAEAFF
CDR3nt: TGTGCCAGCAGCTTTGGCGCGACAGGGGCTGAAGCTTTCTTT

abundance: NA
d_gene: NA
j_gene: TRBJ2-4
v_gene: TRBV18
CDR3aa: CASSPLGVPRINIQYF
CDR3nt: TGTGCCAGCTCACCACTGGGGGTCCCCAGGATAAACATTCAGTACTTC